Following are 27 T cell receptor beta chains from one sample sequenced in a study of blood T cell repertoires in COVID-19. The table came from immunoSEQ multiplex PCR; TCRdb's copy has only in-frame clones and leaves some out. Found here are under 250,000 clones, roughly 83% of them singletons; the top ten hold 5% to 6%. Material for sequencing was peripheral blood. The receptor set was obtained from an elderly woman with COVID-19, enrolled during active disease.

V and J are TRBV18 and TRBJ2-7, with D maybe TRBD1 (6 bases). Germline V gene lookup returns CDR1 KGHSH and CDR2 LQKENI. The V end was cut by 2 bases, the J end by 6 bases, with 8 bases between. The CDR3 totals 12 residues. The CDR3: CASSPKGGEQYF. The CDR3 DNA sequence: TGTGCCAGCTCACCAAAAGGGGGCGAGCAGTACTTC.

For the CDR3, the DNA is TGCAGCGTTGAAGATCTTCCAGGGGGCGTCTATGGCTACACCTTC. It translates to CSVEDLPGGVYGYTF. The chain carries TRBV29-1 and TRBJ1-2; 8 nucleotides line up with TRBD1. Germline lookup yields CDR1 SQVTM and CDR2 ANQGSEA. Trimming took 0 bases from V and 4 from J; bases not matched to a gene: 7. The CDR3 extends over 15 amino acids.

The chain is built from TRBV7-9 and TRBJ2-3; no definite D call. V shed 11 bases and J shed 0 bases, with 9 bases lying between them. Germline CDR1 is SEHNR and CDR2 is FQNEAQ (reference sequence). The CDR3 covers 12 residues. In DNA form, the CDR3 reads TGTGCCGATACTTTAAGCACAGATACGCAGTATTTT. Its translation: CADTLSTDTQYF.

This clone appeared a few times. The chain carries TRBV28 and TRBJ1-1, with D tentatively TRBD1 (6 bases). V lost 2 bases and J 1 base, leaving 17 bases between the germline ends. Germline V CDR1 and CDR2: MDHEN, SYDVKM. The CDR3 runs to 17 residues. Here the CDR3 DNA reads TGTGCCAGCAGTTTAATCGCTGGGGCAGGGGAGAACACTGAAGCTTTCTTT. It is translated as CASSLIAGAGENTEAFF. The full variable domain, completed using reference TRBV28 and TRBJ1-1, is DVKVTQSSRYLVKRTGEKVFLECVQDMDHENMFWYRQDPGLGLRLIYFSYDVKMKEKGDIPEGYSVSREKKERFSLILESASTNQTSMYLCASSLIAGAGENTEAFFGQGTRLTVV.

The chain recombines TRBV3-1 (or the pseudogene TRBV3-2) with TRBJ1-1; TRBD1 aligns across 7 bases. V lost 0 bases to trimming and J lost 10 bases; unmatched junction nucleotides: 8. CDR3 length equals 14 residues. The germline CDR1 and CDR2 sequences are LGHDT and YNNKEL (reference sequence). The CDR3 bases are TGTGCCAGCAGCCAAGATCCACGGCAGGGGGGAGCTTTCTTT. Protein: CASSQDPRQGGAFF.

V usage is TRBV5-4 and J usage is TRBJ2-2; the match to TRBD1 covers 8 bases. This CDR3 spans 16 amino acids. The ends lost 3 bases at V and 7 bases at J; junction bases unmatched: 11. Germline values: CDR1 SGHNT, CDR2 YYREEE (reference sequence). CDR3 amino acids: CASSSIDRGRGGELFF. The DNA for the CDR3 is TGTGCCAGCAGCTCCATAGACAGGGGACGGGGCGGGGAGCTGTTTTTT.

The chain has TRBV5-1 and TRBJ2-7, with D tentatively TRBD1 (5 bases). Germline-derived CDR1 and CDR2 are SGHRS and YFSETQ. V lost 4 bases and J lost 0, with 11 bases in between. The CDR3 extends over 14 amino acids. The CDR3 nucleotides read TGCGCCAGCAGCCAGATGACAGCCTCCTACGAGCAGTACTTC. Translation: CASSQMTASYEQYF.

V is TRBV7-9 and J is TRBJ2-2; maybe TRBD2 (6 bases). Trimming left V 5 bases short and J 5 bases short, with 12 bases between. Per germline, CDR1 SEHNR and CDR2 FQNEAQ (reference sequence). This CDR3 is 14 amino acids long. The CDR3 sequence: CASSVGLVTGELFF. As DNA, the CDR3 is TGTGCCAGCAGCGTGGGACTTGTAACCGGGGAGCTGTTTTTT.

This clone was recorded only once. The rearrangement joins TRBV6-5 to TRBJ1-4, with a tentative D call TRBD1 (6 bases). The CDR3 has 14 amino acids. V lost 4 bases and J 7 bases, leaving 13 bases between the germline ends. Germline V gene data show CDR1 as MNHEY and CDR2 as SVGAGI. CDR3 sequence (DNA): TGTGCCAGCAGTTTACAGGGCGTGAGTGAAAAACTGTTTTTT. Amino acid sequence: CASSLQGVSEKLFF.

This clone was found once. This chain connects TRBV18 to TRBJ2-3, with a weak D call TRBD2 (5 bases). Trimming left V 6 bases short and J 4 bases short, with 20 bases between. CDR3 length equals 16 residues. Germline values: CDR1 KGHSH, CDR2 LQKENI. CDR3 coding DNA: TGTGCCAGCTCCCCTGGGCGAAGGGAGCGCGCAGATACGCAGTATTTT. Its translation is CASSPGRRERADTQYF.

The V gene is TRBV28, the J gene TRBJ2-7; possible D gene TRBD1, 6 bases. Deletions cut 4 bases from V and 4 bases from J, with 17 bases between. The germline V gene encodes CDR1 MDHEN and CDR2 SYDVKM. The length of the CDR3 is 15 residues. The CDR3 nucleotides read TGTGCCAGCAGTTCCGAAGGACTCACAGGGTACGAGCAGTACGTC. Protein product: CASSSEGLTGYEQYV.

J is TRBJ2-3 and V is TRBV19; D gene uncertain. Germline V gene data show CDR1 as LNHDA and CDR2 as SQIVND (reference sequence). The V and J ends lost 1 base and 6 bases respectively, with 14 bases between them. The CDR3 length is 15 residues. The CDR3 region is CASSIGLRLLDTQYF. DNA of the CDR3: TGTGCCAGTAGTATAGGCCTGAGACTGCTGGATACGCAGTATTTT.

The chain is built from TRBV6-4 and TRBJ1-1, with 8 nucleotides matching TRBD1. Per germline, CDR1 MRHNA and CDR2 SNTAGT. CDR3 size: 13 residues. Unmatched junction bases numbered 3, after V lost 4 bases and J lost 5 bases. The CDR3 coding sequence is TGTGCCAGCAGTGCAAACAGGGGGACTGAAGCTTTCTTT. This codes for CASSANRGTEAFF.

This clone was counted only a few times. The rearrangement links TRBV4-2 to TRBJ2-7; possible D gene TRBD2, 6 bases. Germline CDR1 is LGHNA and CDR2 is YNFKEQ. Trimming took 1 base from V and 6 from J, leaving 10 bases between them. The CDR3 is 13 amino acids. This chain's CDR3 is CASSQGWGGEQYF. CDR3 sequence (DNA): TGTGCCAGCAGCCAAGGATGGGGAGGCGAGCAGTACTTC.

A word on this clone: The same CDR3 also results from other DNA sequences found in this sample. The chain combines TRBV5-1 with TRBJ1-1; no clear D gene. The CDR3 has 14 amino acids. Germline assignment: CDR1 SGHRS and CDR2 YFSETQ. Trimming took 5 bases from V and 0 from J, leaving 11 bases between them. The DNA for the CDR3 is TGCGCCAGCAGTCTGGGAGCCGTGAACACTGAAGCTTTCTTT. Translated: CASSLGAVNTEAFF.

Worth noting for this clone: The same CDR3 can be traced to other DNA sequences in this sample. This chain links TRBV3-1 (or the pseudogene TRBV3-2) with TRBJ1-3; D is undetermined. CDR1 LGHDT and CDR2 YNNKEL come from the germline V gene (reference sequence). The germline V and J ends were trimmed by 3 bases and 3 bases, with 3 bases remaining between them. The length of the CDR3 is 12 residues. Here the CDR3 reads CASSQSGNTIYF. CDR3 in DNA: TGTGCCAGCAGCCAGAGTGGAAACACCATATATTTT.

The chain uses TRBV29-1 and TRBJ2-1, with unresolved D. V was cut by 6 bases and J by 5 bases, with 11 bases left in between. This CDR3 contains 12 residues. Germline V gene sequence: CDR1 SQVTM, CDR2 ANQGSEA. CDR3 protein: CSVAILNNEQFF. CDR3 DNA: TGCAGCGTCGCGATACTAAACAATGAGCAGTTCTTC.

The chain employs TRBV3-1 (or the pseudogene TRBV3-2) and TRBJ2-1; 7 nucleotides line up with TRBD2. V lost 1 base and J lost 6; bases outside the gene matches: 9. The CDR3 length is 16 residues. The germline V gene has CDR1 LGHDT and CDR2 YNNKEL (reference sequence). The CDR3 is CASSQGGGGAGNEQFF. The CDR3, as DNA: TGTGCCAGCAGCCAAGGGGGCGGGGGAGCGGGCAATGAGCAGTTCTTC.

This clone was counted a few times. The V and J genes are TRBV2 and TRBJ2-1; 8 nucleotides agree with TRBD2. Germline CDR1 reads SNHLY; CDR2 reads FYNNEI. V gave up 6 bases and J gave up 4 bases; unmatched junction bases: 8. This CDR3 spans 15 amino acids. This CDR3 reads CASSPRGGVYNEQFF. The CDR3 coding sequence is TGTGCCAGCAGCCCCCGGGGGGGTGTTTACAATGAGCAGTTCTTC.

The genes are TRBV10-3 and TRBJ1-4; D uncertain. Deletions cut 2 bases from V and 8 bases from J, with 12 bases between. Germline CDR1 reads ENHRY; CDR2 reads SYGVKD. The CDR3 length is 14 residues. The CDR3 coding sequence is TGTGCCATCAGTGAGATAGGAGGTTCGGAAAAACTGTTTTTT. Translated: CAISEIGGSEKLFF.

The J gene is TRBJ2-1, the V gene TRBV18; D unclear. The V gene's germline CDR1 is KGHSH and CDR2 LQKENI. Trimming took off 3 bases at V and 9 bases at J, with 21 bases between the two ends. CDR3 length: 16 residues. The CDR3 protein is CASSPTVNRVVGEQFF. The CDR3 DNA follows: TGTGCCAGCTCACCTACGGTCAATCGGGTCGTTGGTGAGCAGTTCTTC. Full variable domain (remainder filled in from reference TRBV18 and TRBJ2-1): NAGVMQNPRHLVRRRGQEARLRCSPMKGHSHVYWYRQLPEEGLKFMVYLQKENIIDESGMPKERFSAEFPKEGPSILRIQQVVRGDSAAYFCASSPTVNRVVGEQFFGPGTRLTVL.

The V and J genes are TRBV24-1 and TRBJ1-5, with 7 bases lining up with TRBD1. The germline CDR1 and CDR2 sequences are KGHDR and SFDVKD. This CDR3 has 16 residues. V shed 7 bases, J shed 2 bases, and the junction held 10 bases outside the gene matches. This chain's CDR3 is CATSPGTAKGNQPQHF. In DNA, the CDR3 is TGTGCCACCAGCCCCGGGACAGCTAAGGGCAATCAGCCCCAGCATTTT.

This clone came up once. The rearrangement joins TRBV3-1 (or the pseudogene TRBV3-2) to TRBJ1-1; D unresolved. The CDR3 runs 11 residues. Germline CDR1 reads LGHDT; CDR2 reads YNNKEL (reference sequence). Trimming stripped 4 bases from V and 7 bases from J, with 7 bases between. In DNA, the CDR3 is TGTGCCAGCAGCCGGGAGGGTGAAGCTTTCTTT. Its protein is CASSREGEAFF.

This chain links TRBV5-5 with TRBJ1-6; D is unresolved. CDR3 length equals 15 residues. V was clipped by 0 bases and J by 4 bases, with 8 bases between them. CDR1 and CDR2 (germline): SGHKS, YYEKEE (reference sequence). CDR3 DNA sequence: TGTGCCAGCAGCTTGGACACATTTTATAATTCACCCCTCCACTTT. It translates to CASSLDTFYNSPLHF.

The chain links TRBV30 to TRBJ1-6, with D uncertain. CDR1 is GTSNPN, CDR2 SVGIG, per germline (reference sequence). The CDR3 has 13 amino acids. V was shortened by 2 bases and J by 7 bases, with 9 bases between the two germline ends. The DNA of the CDR3 is TGTGCCTGGAGTCTCTCGGAGAATTCACCCCTCCACTTT. This codes for CAWSLSENSPLHF.

The V and J genes are TRBV28 and TRBJ1-2, with a tentative D call TRBD1 (5 bases). In germline, CDR1 is MDHEN, CDR2 SYDVKM. This CDR3 spans 17 amino acids. The V gene lost 6 bases and the J gene lost 1 base, with 21 bases spanning the gap. DNA for the CDR3: TGTGCCAGCAGACCCACCCTGGGAGGGGAGGATAACTATGGCTACACCTTC. Its protein product is CASRPTLGGEDNYGYTF.

V is TRBV12-2 and J is TRBJ2-1; the D call in the table, TRBD2, was not verified against the DNA. TRBV12-2 is a listed pseudogene. CDR3 size: 16 residues. This chain's CDR3 is CASRFESHNSYNEQFF. CDR3 DNA: TGTGCAAGTCGCTTCGAGAGCCATAATTCCTACAATGAGCAGTTCTTC.